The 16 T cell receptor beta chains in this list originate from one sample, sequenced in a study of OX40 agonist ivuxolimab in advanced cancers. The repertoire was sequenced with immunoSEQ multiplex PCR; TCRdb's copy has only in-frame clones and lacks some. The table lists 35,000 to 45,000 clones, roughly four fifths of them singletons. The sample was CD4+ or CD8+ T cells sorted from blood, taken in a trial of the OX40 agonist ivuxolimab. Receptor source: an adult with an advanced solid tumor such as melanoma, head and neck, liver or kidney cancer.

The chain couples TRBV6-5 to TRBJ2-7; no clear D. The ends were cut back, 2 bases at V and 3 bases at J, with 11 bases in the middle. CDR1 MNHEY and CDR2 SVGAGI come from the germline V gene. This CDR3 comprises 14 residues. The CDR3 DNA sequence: TGTGCCAGCAGTTACCGTGTCCCCTTCTACGAGCAGTACTTC. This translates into CASSYRVPFYEQYF.

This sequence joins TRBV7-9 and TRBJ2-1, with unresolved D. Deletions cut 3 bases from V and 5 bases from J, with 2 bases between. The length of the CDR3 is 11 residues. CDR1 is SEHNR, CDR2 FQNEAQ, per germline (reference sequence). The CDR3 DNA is TGTGCCAGCAGCTTCAACAATGAGCAGTTCTTC. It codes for CASSFNNEQFF.

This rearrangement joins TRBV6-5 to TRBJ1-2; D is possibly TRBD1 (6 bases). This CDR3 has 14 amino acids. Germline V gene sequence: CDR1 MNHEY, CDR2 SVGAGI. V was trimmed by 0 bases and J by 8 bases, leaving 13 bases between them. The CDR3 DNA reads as TGTGCCAGCAGTTACTCGATTGGGGGCCGAGGCTACACCTTC. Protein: CASSYSIGGRGYTF.

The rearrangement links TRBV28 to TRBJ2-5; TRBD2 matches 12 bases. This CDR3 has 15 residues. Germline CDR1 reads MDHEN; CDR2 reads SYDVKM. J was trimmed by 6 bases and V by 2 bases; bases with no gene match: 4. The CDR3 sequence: CASSLGTSGSKTQYF. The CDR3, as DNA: TGTGCCAGCAGTTTAGGGACTAGCGGGTCAAAGACCCAGTACTTC.

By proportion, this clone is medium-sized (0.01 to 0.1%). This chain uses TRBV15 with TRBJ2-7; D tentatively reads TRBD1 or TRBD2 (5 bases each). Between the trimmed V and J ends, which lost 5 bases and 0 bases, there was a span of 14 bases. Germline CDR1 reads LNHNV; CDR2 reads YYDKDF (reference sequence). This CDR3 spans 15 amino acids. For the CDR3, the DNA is TGTGCCACCAGCTTCGGGACGGATAGCTCCTACGAGCAGTACTTC. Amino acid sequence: CATSFGTDSSYEQYF.

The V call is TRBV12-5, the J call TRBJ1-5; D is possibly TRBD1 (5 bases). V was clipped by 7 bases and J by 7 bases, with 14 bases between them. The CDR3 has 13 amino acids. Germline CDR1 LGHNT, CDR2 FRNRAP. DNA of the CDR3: TGTGCTAGTGCCCTGGGGGTTGTACAGCCCCAGCATTTT. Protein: CASALGVVQPQHF.

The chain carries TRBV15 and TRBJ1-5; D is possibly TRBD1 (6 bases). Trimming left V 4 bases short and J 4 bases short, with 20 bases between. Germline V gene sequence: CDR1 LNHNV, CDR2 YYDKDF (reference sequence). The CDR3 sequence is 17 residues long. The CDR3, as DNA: TGTGCCACCAGCACCGTTCGGGACACACCAATTAATCAGCCCCAGCATTTT. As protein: CATSTVRDTPINQPQHF.

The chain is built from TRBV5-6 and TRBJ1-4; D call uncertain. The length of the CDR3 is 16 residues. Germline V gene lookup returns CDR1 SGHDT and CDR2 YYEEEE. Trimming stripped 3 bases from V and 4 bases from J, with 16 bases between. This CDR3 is CASSWVSPGGNEKLFF. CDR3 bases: TGTGCCAGCAGCTGGGTCTCACCAGGCGGTAATGAAAAACTGTTTTTT.

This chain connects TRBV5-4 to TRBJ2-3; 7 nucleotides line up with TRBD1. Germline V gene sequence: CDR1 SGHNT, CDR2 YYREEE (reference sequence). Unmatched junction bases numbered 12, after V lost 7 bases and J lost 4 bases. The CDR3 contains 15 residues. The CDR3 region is CASPAPQGLADTQYF. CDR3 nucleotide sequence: TGTGCCAGCCCCGCCCCACAGGGGTTAGCAGATACGCAGTATTTT.

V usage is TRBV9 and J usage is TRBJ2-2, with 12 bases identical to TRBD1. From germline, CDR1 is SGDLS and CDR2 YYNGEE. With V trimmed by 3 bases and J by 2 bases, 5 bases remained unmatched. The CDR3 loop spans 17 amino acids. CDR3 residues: CASSGLGTGGNTGELFF. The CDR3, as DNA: TGTGCCAGCAGCGGGCTAGGGACAGGGGGCAACACCGGGGAGCTGTTTTTT.

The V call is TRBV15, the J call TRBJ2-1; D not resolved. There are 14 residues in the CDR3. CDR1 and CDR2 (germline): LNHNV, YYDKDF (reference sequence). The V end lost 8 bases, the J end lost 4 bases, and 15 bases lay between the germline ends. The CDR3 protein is CATSPRLFYNEQFF. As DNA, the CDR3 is TGTGCCACCTCGCCTCGCCTTTTTTACAATGAGCAGTTCTTC.

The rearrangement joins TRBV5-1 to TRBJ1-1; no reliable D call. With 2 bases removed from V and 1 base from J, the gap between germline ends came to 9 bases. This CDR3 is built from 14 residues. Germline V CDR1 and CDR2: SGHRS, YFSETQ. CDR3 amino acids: CASSFGAGNTEAFF. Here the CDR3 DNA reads TGCGCCAGCAGCTTTGGAGCGGGGAACACTGAAGCTTTCTTT.

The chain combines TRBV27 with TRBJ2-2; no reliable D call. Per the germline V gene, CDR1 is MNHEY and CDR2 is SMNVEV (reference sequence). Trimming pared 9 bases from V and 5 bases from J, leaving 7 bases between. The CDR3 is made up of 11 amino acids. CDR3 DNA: TGTGCCAGTAGTGAGACCGGGGAGCTGTTTTTT. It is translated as CASSETGELFF.

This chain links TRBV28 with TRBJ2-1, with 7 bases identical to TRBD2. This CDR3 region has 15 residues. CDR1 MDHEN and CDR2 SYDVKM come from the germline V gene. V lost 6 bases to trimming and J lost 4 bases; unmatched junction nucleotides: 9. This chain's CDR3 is CASSSLAEVYNEQFF. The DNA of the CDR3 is TGTGCCAGCAGCTCGCTAGCGGAAGTTTACAATGAGCAGTTCTTC.

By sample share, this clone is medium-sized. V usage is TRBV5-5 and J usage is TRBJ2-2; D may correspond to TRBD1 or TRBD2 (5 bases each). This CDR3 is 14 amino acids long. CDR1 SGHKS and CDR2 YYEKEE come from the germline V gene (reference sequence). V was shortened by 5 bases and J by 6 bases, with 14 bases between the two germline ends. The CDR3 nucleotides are TGTGCCAGCAGTTGGGACCGACACTCCGGGGAGCTGTTTTTT. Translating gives CASSWDRHSGELFF.

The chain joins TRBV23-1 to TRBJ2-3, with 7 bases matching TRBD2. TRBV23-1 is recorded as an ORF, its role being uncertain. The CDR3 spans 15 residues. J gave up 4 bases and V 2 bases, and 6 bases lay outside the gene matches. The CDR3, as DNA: TGCGCCAGCAGTCAAATCGGCGGGGGACCAGATACGCAGTATTTT. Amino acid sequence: CASSQIGGGPDTQYF.